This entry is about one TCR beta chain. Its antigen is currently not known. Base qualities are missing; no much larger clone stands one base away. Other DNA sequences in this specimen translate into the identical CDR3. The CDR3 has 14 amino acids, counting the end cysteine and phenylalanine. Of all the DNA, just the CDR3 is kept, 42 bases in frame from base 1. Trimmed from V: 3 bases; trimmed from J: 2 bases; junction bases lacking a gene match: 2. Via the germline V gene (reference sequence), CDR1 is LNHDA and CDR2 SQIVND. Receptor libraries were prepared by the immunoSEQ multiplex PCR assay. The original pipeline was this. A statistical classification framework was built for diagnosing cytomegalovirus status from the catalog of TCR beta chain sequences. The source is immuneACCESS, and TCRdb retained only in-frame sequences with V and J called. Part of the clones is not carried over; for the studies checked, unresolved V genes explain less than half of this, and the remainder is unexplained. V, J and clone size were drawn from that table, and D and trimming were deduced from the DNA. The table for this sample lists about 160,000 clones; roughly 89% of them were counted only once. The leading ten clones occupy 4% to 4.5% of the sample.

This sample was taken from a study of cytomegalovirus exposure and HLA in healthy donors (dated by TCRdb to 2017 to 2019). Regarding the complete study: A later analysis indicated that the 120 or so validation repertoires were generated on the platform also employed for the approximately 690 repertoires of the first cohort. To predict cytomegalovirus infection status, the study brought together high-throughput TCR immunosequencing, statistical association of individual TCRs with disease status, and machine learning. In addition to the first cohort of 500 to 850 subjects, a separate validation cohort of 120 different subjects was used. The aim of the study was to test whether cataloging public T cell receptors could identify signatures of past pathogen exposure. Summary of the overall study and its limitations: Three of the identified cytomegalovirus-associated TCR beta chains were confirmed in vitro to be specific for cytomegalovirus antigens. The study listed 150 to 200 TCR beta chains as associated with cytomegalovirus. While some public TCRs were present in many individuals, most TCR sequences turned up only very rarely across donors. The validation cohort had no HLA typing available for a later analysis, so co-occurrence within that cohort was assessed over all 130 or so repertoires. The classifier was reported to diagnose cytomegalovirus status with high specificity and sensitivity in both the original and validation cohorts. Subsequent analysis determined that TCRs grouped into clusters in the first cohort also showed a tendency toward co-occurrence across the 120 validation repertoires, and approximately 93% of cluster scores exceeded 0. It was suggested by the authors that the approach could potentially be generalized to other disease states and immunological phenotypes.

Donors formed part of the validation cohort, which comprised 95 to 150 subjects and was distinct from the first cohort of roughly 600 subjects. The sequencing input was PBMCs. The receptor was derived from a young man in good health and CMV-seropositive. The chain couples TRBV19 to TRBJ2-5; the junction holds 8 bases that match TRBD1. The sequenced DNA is TGTGCCAGTAGTATCCGGACAGGGCAAGAGACCCAGTACTTC. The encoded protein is CASSIRTGQETQYF.